This entry concerns a single TCR beta chain. Its antigen is unknown. Repertoires were generated with immunoSEQ multiplex PCR, while TCRdb's copy carries only in-frame clones and drops some. The data contain about 88,000 clones, roughly 90% of them singletons. The study collected 1 to 8 samples per patient, pretreatment and on-treatment. This CDR3 contains 17 residues. The germline CDR1 and CDR2 sequences are MGHRA and YSYEKL. Unmatched junction bases numbered 5, after V lost 3 bases and J lost 0 bases. This sample was taken from a study of PD-L1 blockade in urothelial cancer. Turning to the study itself: Patients, treated from 2014 onward, received atezolizumab 1,200 mg intravenously every 3 weeks. Most patients, twenty-five of 29, were males with bladder-origin cancer.

Notes on the study in general: More expansion of tumor-associated blood clones, seen at 3 weeks, marked durable-benefit patients.

Sequenced here: PBMCs, sampled around atezolizumab (anti-PD-L1) treatment. The TCR comes from a man aged 55 to 70 with urothelial cancer. This rearrangement joins TRBV4-1 to TRBJ2-5; TRBD2 aligns across 12 bases. CDR3 loop: CASSHLAGGGYQETQYF. In DNA, the CDR3 is TGCGCCAGCAGCCACCTAGCGGGAGGGGGTTACCAAGAGACCCAGTACTTC.